This T cell receptor (beta chain) was found in a study of CD8 T cells in Susac syndrome. Study-wide results and limits: Only a relatively small number of individuals were included in the TCR sequencing and HLA analysis.

The germline V gene encodes CDR1 PRHDT and CDR2 FYEKMQ (reference sequence). CDR3 length: 15 amino acids. The V and J ends lost 2 bases and 4 bases, in that order; junction bases with no gene match: 8. This clonotype was detected only a few times. Its antigen remains unidentified. When the RNA was reverse transcribed, random hexamers were used with an input of about 0.5 to 1 ug. With immunoSEQ multiplex PCR, TCR beta CDR3 was amplified across 54 Vbeta and 13 Jbeta. TCRdb fed the immunoSEQ multiplex PCR reads into MiXCR, producing one record per CDR3 protein. The data contain some 130,000 distinct CDR3 sequences, roughly 96% of them singletons. TCR beta sequencing covered blood CD8+ and CD4+ T cells. FACS was used to enrich TEMRA cells, whereas the CD8+ and CD4+ T cells were obtained by negative isolation.

The TCR sequence derives from a human donor in good health. Sequencing used CD4+ T cells from PBMCs. The V and J genes are TRBV13 and TRBJ2-7, with TRBD2 matching over 7 bases. Here the CDR3 DNA reads TGTGCCAGCAGCTTAATCCCCAGCGGGGAATACGAGCAGTACTTC. This codes for CASSLIPSGEYEQYF. The full variable domain, completed using reference TRBV13 and TRBJ2-7, is AAGVIQSPRHLIKEKRETATLKCYPIPRHDTVYWYQQGPGQDPQFLISFYEKMQSDKGSIPDRFSAQQFSDYHSELNMSSLELGDSALYFCASSLIPSGEYEQYFGPGTRLTVT.